The entry below gives a single T cell receptor beta chain sequence along with its context. What it recognizes is unknown. This CDR3 comprises 15 residues. Germline values: CDR1 SEHNR, CDR2 FQNEAQ (reference sequence). V shed 2 bases, J shed 1 base, and the junction held 4 bases outside the gene matches. Thyroid ultrasound and orbital computed tomography, with clinical symptoms and serum thyroxine and TRAb, informed diagnoses. This entry belongs to a study of T cells in Graves' hyperthyroidism and ophthalmopathy. RNA transcripts gave rise to amplified TCR beta CDR3 regions. HTBI primers drove first-round RT-PCR of the TCR CDR3. TCRdb re-analysed the multiplex PCR reads in MiXCR, keeping a single row per CDR3 protein. Among 550,000 to 600,000 distinct CDR3 sequences listed, around 45% were seen once. Study-wide results and limits: Most thyroid clonotypes with frequency above 0.001 were detected in blood. A model using 13 V-J features told ophthalmopathy apart from stable hyperthyroidism.

The specimen sequenced was peripheral blood or thyroid tissue (not recorded which). This chain joins TRBV7-9 and TRBJ2-7; 8 bases match TRBD2. The TCR was taken from an adult woman with Graves' disease, either hyperthyroidism or ophthalmopathy (not recorded which). CDR3 sequence: CASSLSGRSSYEQYF. For the CDR3, the DNA is TGTGCCAGCAGCTTAAGCGGGAGATCGTCCTACGAGCAGTACTTC. Drawing the rest from reference TRBV7-9 and TRBJ2-7, the complete variable domain is DTGVSQNPRHKITKRGQNVTFRCDPISEHNRLYWYRQTLGQGPEFLTYFQNEAQLEKSRLLSDRFSAERPKGSFSTLEIQRTEQGDSAMYLCASSLSGRSSYEQYFGPGTRLTVT.